The TCR beta chain under discussion was sequenced for a study of a mutant IDH1 vaccine in newly diagnosed glioma (dated by TCRdb to the early 2020s). At the level of the whole study: Of the approximately 30 treated patients, about 62% were male and approximately 40% were female, and the mean age was roughly 40 years. Before enrollment, most patients had been given radiochemotherapy with temozolomide as standard therapy, while the rest had received either radiotherapy alone or temozolomide alone. Longitudinal TCRB deep sequencing was done for roughly 23 treated patients, wherever samples were available for exploratory analyses. Six visits were used for peripheral blood collection: V03 (baseline), V05, V07, V10, V12 and V13.

Explained via the paper, the time point label denotes: baseline, week 1 (first vaccination visit). The treatment or condition tag for this specimen amounts to: pre-vaccination baseline after standard-of-care therapy. Newly diagnosed WHO grade 3 or 4 IDH1-mutant astrocytomas showing loss of nuclear ATRX were present in the donors. The samples were drawn from NOA16, a multicentre, single-arm, open-label phase I trial in Germany that tested a mutant IDH1 peptide vaccine in humans for the first time. Visit V03 blood draws served as the baseline sample for immunogenicity testing. Genomic DNA for TCRB sequencing was extracted from EDTA blood using the DNeasy Blood and Tissue Kit. The library was made by the immunoSEQ multiplex PCR assay. Rearranged TCR beta chain sequences were amplified with the hsTCRB Kit following the manufacturer's protocol. TCRB libraries were sequenced on an Illumina MiSeq. On the authors' methods: The kit vendor's proprietary platform handled demultiplexing, trimming and gene mapping. TCRdb carries this immuneACCESS record with in-frame sequences only. Its versions omit some clonotypes, under half of them owing to an unresolved V gene in the studies checked, with the rest unexplained. The DNA gave D and trimming, while V, J and clone size come from that table. In this sample the table shows some 95,000 clones, about 82% of which occur a single time. The ten largest clones capture 7.5% of the sample.

On the study overall, not on this receptor specifically: It was noted by the authors that analyses of patient blood samples could not be reproduced owing to sample limitations. Pseudoprogression seemed to be unrelated to changes in the top peripheral T cell clonotypes found by TCRB sequencing. Immune responses induced by the vaccine were seen in more than 85% of patients across multiple MHC alleles. Availability determined which PBMC samples were chosen for TCRB deep sequencing.

The CDR3 holds 13 amino acids from the cysteine to the phenylalanine. Of all the DNA, just the CDR3 is kept, 39 bases in frame from base 1. V is reduced by 2 bases and J by 5 bases, leaving a spacing of 7 bases between them. The CDR1 and CDR2 encoded by the germline V gene are SGDLS and YYNGEE. A remark on this clone: Its antigen is still unknown. The input lacks base qualities; no much larger clone sits a single base away.

The TCR originated in a man in his forties with glioma. This chain joins TRBV9 to TRBJ1-4, with the D gene call left open. The sequencing here drew on PBMCs, taken from a glioma patient treated with radiotherapy, temozolomide or both. CDR3 protein: CASSVGSNEKLFF. The DNA reads TGTGCCAGCAGCGTCGGGAGCAATGAAAAACTGTTTTTT.